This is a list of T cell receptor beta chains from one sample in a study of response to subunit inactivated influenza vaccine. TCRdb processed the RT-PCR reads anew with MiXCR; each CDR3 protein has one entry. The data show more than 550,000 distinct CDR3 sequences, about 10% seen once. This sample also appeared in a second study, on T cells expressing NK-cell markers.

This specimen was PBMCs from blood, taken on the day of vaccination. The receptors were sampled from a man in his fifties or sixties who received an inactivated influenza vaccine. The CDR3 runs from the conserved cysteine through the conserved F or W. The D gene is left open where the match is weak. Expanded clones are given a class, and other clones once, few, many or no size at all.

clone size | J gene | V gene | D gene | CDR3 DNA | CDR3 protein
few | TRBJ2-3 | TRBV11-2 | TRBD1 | TGTGCCAGCAGCCTAGTGAGGGGACAGCACACAGATACGCAGTATTTT | CASSLVRGQHTDTQYF
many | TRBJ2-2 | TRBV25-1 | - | TGTGCCAGCAGTGAGGTAGCGGCAGGCACCGGGGAGCTGTTTTTT | CASSEVAAGTGELFF
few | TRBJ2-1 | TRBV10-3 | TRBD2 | TGTGCCATCAGTGAGTCGGGACTAGCGGGTAACAATGAGCAGTTCTTC | CAISESGLAGNNEQFF
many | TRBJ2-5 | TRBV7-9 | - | TGTGCCAGCAGCTTAGCCAGCAACCAAGAGACCCAGTACTTC | CASSLASNQETQYF
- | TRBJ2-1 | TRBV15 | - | TGTGCCACCAGCAAATTATTAGGTTACAATGAGCAGTTCTTC | CATSKLLGYNEQFF
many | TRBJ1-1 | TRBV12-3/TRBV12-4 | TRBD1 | TGTGCCAGCACCCTTGACAGGGCGAACACTGAAGCTTTCTTT | CASTLDRANTEAFF
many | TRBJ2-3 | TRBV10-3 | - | TGTGCCATCAGTGATTCCAGCACAGATACGCAGTATTTT | CAISDSSTDTQYF
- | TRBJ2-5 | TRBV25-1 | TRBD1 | TGTGCCAGCAGTGACTTACAGGGGGCTGGGGAGACCCAGTACTTC | CASSDLQGAGETQYF
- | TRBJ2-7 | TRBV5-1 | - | TGCGCCAGCAGCTTAACCGGGATATCAGGGGACGAGCAGTACTTC | CASSLTGISGDEQYF
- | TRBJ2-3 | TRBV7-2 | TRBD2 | TGTGCCAGCAGCTTAGCGGGGGGGATGGATACGCAGTATTTT | CASSLAGGMDTQYF
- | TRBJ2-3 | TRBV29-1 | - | TGCAGCGGGCGGCCGGGGGGCGGCGCAGATACGCAGTATTTT | CSGRPGGGADTQYF
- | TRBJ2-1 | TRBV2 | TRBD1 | TGTGCCGCCTCCGGGACAGATTTACTGTATGAGCAGTTCTTC | CAASGTDLLYEQFF
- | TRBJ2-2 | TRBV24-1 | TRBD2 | TGTGCCACCAGTTTGGGGCTAGCGGGGGGCAGCGGTCCCGGGGAGCTGTTTTTT | CATSLGLAGGSGPGELFF
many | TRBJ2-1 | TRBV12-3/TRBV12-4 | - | TGTGCCAGCAGCCATCCATGGGGAAAGTACAATGAGCAGTTCTTC | CASSHPWGKYNEQFF
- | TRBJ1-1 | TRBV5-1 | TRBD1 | TGCGCCAGCAGCTGGGGCGTGACAGGGTCAGGCACTGAAGCTTTCTTT | CASSWGVTGSGTEAFF
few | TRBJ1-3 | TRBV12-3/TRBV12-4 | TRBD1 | TGTGCCAGCAGGACAGGGGTAACTGGAAACACCATATATTTT | CASRTGVTGNTIYF
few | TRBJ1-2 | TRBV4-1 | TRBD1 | TGCGCCAGCAGCCAAGATTACGGACAGGGGACGCATGGCTACACCTTC | CASSQDYGQGTHGYTF
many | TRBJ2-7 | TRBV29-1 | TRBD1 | TGCAGCGTTGGACCTCGACAGGGGGCCTACGAGCAGTACTTC | CSVGPRQGAYEQYF
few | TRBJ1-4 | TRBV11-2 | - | TGTGCCAGCAGCTTCGGGGGGGGGCGCGTGGAAAAACTGTTTTTT | CASSFGGGRVEKLFF
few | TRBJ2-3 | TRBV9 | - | TGTGCCAGCAGCGAGAAGGGCACAGATACGCAGTATTTT | CASSEKGTDTQYF
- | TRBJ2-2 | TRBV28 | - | TGTGCCAGCAGTGCATACAGGGTGAAGCTGTTTTTT | CASSAYRVKLFF
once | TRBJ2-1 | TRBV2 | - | TGTGCCAGCATGGGCGTGACAGCCTACAATGAGCAGTTCTTC | CASMGVTAYNEQFF
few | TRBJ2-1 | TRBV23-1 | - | TGCGCCAGCAGTCAATGGAGGGGGGCCGGGTTGCTTGAGCAGTTCTTC | CASSQWRGAGLLEQFF
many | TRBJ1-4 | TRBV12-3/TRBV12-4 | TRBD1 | TGTGCCAGCAGTGCCACAGGGGGCTTAGAAAAACTGTTTTTT | CASSATGGLEKLFF
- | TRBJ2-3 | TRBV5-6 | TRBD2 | TGTGCCAGCAGCCCGATAGCGGGGGCCACCACAGATACGCAGTATTTT | CASSPIAGATTDTQYF
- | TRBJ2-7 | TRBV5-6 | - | TGTGCCAGCAGCGAAGCCGGGTTAACCTACGAGCAGTACTTC | CASSEAGLTYEQYF
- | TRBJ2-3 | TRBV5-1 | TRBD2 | TGCGCCAGCAGCTTGGCGACTAGCGGGAGAGTAGATACGCAGTATTTT | CASSLATSGRVDTQYF
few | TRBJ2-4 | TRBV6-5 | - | TGTGCCAGCAGTTCTACAGGTCAACTAGCCAAAAACATTCAGTACTTC | CASSSTGQLAKNIQYF
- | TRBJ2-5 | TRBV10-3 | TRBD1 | TGTGCCACAGGAGGAGACAGGGAAGAGACCCAGTACTTC | CATGGDREETQYF
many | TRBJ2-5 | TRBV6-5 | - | TGTGCCAGCAGTTACTCGAGGGGGGGAGAGACCCAGTACTTC | CASSYSRGGETQYF
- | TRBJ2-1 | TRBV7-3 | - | TGTGCCAGCAGCTTCGAAGGGGGTTCCTACAATGAGCAGTTCTTC | CASSFEGGSYNEQFF
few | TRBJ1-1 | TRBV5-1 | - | TGCGCCAGCAGCTCAGTCGGCGAAGAAGCTTTCTTT | CASSSVGEEAFF
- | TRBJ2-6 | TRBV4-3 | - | TGCGCCAGCAGCCAAAGCTCTGGGGCCAACGTCCTGACTTTC | CASSQSSGANVLTF
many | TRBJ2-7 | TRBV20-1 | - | TGCAGTGCTAGAGATCAGGGTCCCCCCTCCTACGAGCAGTACTTC | CSARDQGPPSYEQYF
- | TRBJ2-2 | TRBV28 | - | TGTGCCAGCAGTTTATCGGGCAGGGTAGAAAACACCGGGGAGCTGTTTTTT | CASSLSGRVENTGELFF
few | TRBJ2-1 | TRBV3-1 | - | TGTGCCAGCAGCCTTATTCAGGGAGAAAATGAGCAGTTCTTC | CASSLIQGENEQFF
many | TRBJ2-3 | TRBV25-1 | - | TGTGCCAGCAGTGGAAGCACAGATACGCAGTATTTT | CASSGSTDTQYF
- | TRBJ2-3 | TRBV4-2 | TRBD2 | TGTGCCAGCAGCCAGAGGGGACTAGCTAGCACAGATACGCAGTATTTT | CASSQRGLASTDTQYF
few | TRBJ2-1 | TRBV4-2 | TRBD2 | TGTGCCAGCAGCCGACCGGGACTAGCGGGAGGGGGTGAGCAGTTCTTC | CASSRPGLAGGGEQFF
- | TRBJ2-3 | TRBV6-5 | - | TGTGCCAGCAGTTCCGATTTTGGGACAGATACGCAGTATTTT | CASSSDFGTDTQYF
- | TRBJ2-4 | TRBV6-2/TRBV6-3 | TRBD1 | TGTGCCAGCAGTTACCGAGCGACAGGGTCCATTCAGTACTTC | CASSYRATGSIQYF
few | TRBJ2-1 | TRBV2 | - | TGTGCCAGCAGTGAAGGACAGGCCCCGTGGAATGAGCAGTTCTTC | CASSEGQAPWNEQFF
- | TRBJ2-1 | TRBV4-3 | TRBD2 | TGCGCCAGCAGCCAAGGAATAGCGGGGGGAGCCTACAATGAGCAGTTCTTC | CASSQGIAGGAYNEQFF
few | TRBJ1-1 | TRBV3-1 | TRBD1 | TGTGCCAGCAGCTACAGGGGCGTCGCTGAAGCTTTCTTT | CASSYRGVAEAFF
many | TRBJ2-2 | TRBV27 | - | TGTGCCAGCAGAATGGGGGGTGGTTCTATGAACACCGGGGAGCTGTTTTTT | CASRMGGGSMNTGELFF